This T cell receptor beta chain was identified during a study of T cell responses to AZD1222 COVID-19 vaccine. The CDR3 spans 13 residues. V was cut by 4 bases and J by 1 base, with 8 bases left in between. The germline CDR1 and CDR2 sequences are GTSNPN and SVGIG (reference sequence). Libraries were prepared by immunoSEQ multiplex PCR; TCRdb keeps only in-frame clonotypes and omits some of them. The table lists some 74,000 clones, 70% to 90% of them singletons. The sequencing used peripheral blood, collected 28 days after the second AZD1222 dose. The clonotype was recovered from an adult who received the AZD1222 COVID-19 vaccine. V usage is TRBV30 and J usage is TRBJ1-5; D is perhaps TRBD1 (6 bases). CDR3: CAWNTGSNQPQHF. The CDR3, as DNA: TGTGCCTGGAATACAGGGAGCAATCAGCCCCAGCATTTT.